The rows below give T cell receptor beta chains drawn from one sample of a study of regulatory T cells in long-lasting Graves disease. TCRdb processed the multiplex PCR reads anew with MiXCR; each CDR3 protein has one entry. The repertoire consists of around 460,000 distinct CDR3 sequences, with roughly 22% occurring once and the leading ten covering less than 15%. Sequenced material: peripheral blood mononuclear cells (PBMCs), taken when the disease was refractory, from a patient treated with antithyroid drugs. The source of these receptors is a female donor with Graves disease. Each CDR3 is given with its conserved first and last residue. D genes are given only for firm matches. Some rows mark clone size as missing; the rest say once, few, many or name a class of expanded clone.

j_call,clone_size,v_call,d_call,cdr3_nt,cdr3_aa
TRBJ2-7,few,TRBV19,TRBD1,TGTGCCAGTGGGGACAGGTCCACATACGAGCAGTACTTC,CASGDRSTYEQYF
TRBJ1-1,many,TRBV2,TRBD1,TGTGCCAGCAGTGCGACAGGGGCCCGCACTGAAGCTTTCTTT,CASSATGARTEAFF
TRBJ1-2,many,TRBV6-9,.,TGTGCCAGCAGTTCGCCCCTGGAAGCAAACTATGGCTACACCTTC,CASSSPLEANYGYTF
TRBJ1-6,.,TRBV6-1,.,TGTGCCAGCAGTGGAGCAGGTTCTACTGATTATAATTCACCCCTCCACTTT,CASSGAGSTDYNSPLHF
TRBJ1-6,few,TRBV6-1,.,TGTGCCAGCAGCAAACGACGGCCATCAGATTCACCCCTCCACTTT,CASSKRRPSDSPLHF
TRBJ1-1,.,TRBV19,.,TGTGCCAGTAGTCGCCCGTCGGCCCAAGAAGCTTTCTTT,CASSRPSAQEAFF
TRBJ2-3,.,TRBV2,.,TGTGCCACCGACAAGCTAGACAGCTCTAGCACAGATACGCAGTATTTT,CATDKLDSSSTDTQYF
TRBJ1-6,many,TRBV2,.,TGTGCCAGCAGCGCCACTCGACAGGCGAATTCACCCCTCCACTTT,CASSATRQANSPLHF
TRBJ1-5,few,TRBV6-1,TRBD1,TGTGCCAGCAGTAAGGACAGGGGTGAACAGCCCCAGCATTTT,CASSKDRGEQPQHF
TRBJ2-6,many,TRBV2,TRBD2,TGTGCCAGGACGACTAGCGGGGGGCCTGGGGGGGCCAACGTCCTGACTTTC,CARTTSGGPGGANVLTF
TRBJ1-4,few,TRBV6-2/TRBV6-3,.,TGTGCCAGCAGTTACTCGGCGGGAGGAAATGAAAAACTGTTTTTT,CASSYSAGGNEKLFF
TRBJ1-2,many,TRBV24-1,.,TGTGCCACCAGTGACCCTCGCTATGGCTACACCTTC,CATSDPRYGYTF
TRBJ2-7,many,TRBV12-3/TRBV12-4,TRBD2,TGTGCCATCAGCGGGGGATCCTACGAGCAGTACTTC,CAISGGSYEQYF
TRBJ2-7,.,TRBV5-1,.,TGCGCCAGCGGGGGGACAGATCCTTCTGGCGAGCAGTACTTC,CASGGTDPSGEQYF
TRBJ2-7,many,TRBV29-1,TRBD1,TGCAGCGTTGCCTTAGGACAGGGGGCGGACGAGCAGTACTTC,CSVALGQGADEQYF
TRBJ2-7,.,TRBV14,.,TGTGCCAGCAGCCAAGAGACAGGAAACTACGAGCAGTACTTC,CASSQETGNYEQYF
TRBJ2-1,many,TRBV28,.,TGTGCCAGCAGTAGCGAGGGTTACAATGAGCAGTTCTTC,CASSSEGYNEQFF
TRBJ2-5,many,TRBV28,.,TGTGCCAGCAGTTTATTTCGACTGACTATTCAAGAGACCCAGTACTTC,CASSLFRLTIQETQYF
TRBJ1-2,.,TRBV14,.,TGTGCCAGCAGCCTTGTTTTGGACTCCGAAGGCGGCTACACCTTC,CASSLVLDSEGGYTF
TRBJ1-1,many,TRBV6-1,.,TGTGCCAGCAGTATTGGGGATTGGAGCACTGAAGCTTTCTTT,CASSIGDWSTEAFF
TRBJ2-7,once,TRBV5-5,TRBD1,TGTGCCAGCAGCCACCAAATGGGACAGAGCACCTACGAGCAGTACTTC,CASSHQMGQSTYEQYF
TRBJ1-1,many,TRBV7-2,.,TGTGCCAGCAGCTTAAGAGCGGAGAACACTGAAGCTTTCTTT,CASSLRAENTEAFF
TRBJ1-1,.,TRBV11-2,.,TGTGCCAGCAGCTTGGATCCAGGCAACACTGAAGCTTTCTTT,CASSLDPGNTEAFF
TRBJ1-1,few,TRBV9,.,TGTGCCAGCAGCCCACAAGGGAGGGCGGCGAACACTGAAGCTTTCTTT,CASSPQGRAANTEAFF